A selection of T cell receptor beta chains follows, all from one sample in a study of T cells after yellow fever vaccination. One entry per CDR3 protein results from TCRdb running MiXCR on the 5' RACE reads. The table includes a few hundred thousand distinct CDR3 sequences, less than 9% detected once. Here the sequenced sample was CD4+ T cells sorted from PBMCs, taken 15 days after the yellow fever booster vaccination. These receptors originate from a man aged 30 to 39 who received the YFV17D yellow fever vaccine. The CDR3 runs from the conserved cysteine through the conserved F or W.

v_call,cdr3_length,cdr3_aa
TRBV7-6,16,CASSPRRGRSTDTQYF
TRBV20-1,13,CSGTGDGFYEQYF
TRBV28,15,CASSSRGRHSYEQYF
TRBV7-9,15,CASSVQGEAYNEQFF
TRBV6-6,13,CAILSGSQGEQYF
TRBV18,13,CASSPDFRYEQYF
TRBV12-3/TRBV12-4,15,CASSPGDTQNTEAFF
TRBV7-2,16,CASRRSGTSGSNEQFF
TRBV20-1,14,CSASISGSANEQFF
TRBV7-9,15,CASSPLFVRDEKLFF
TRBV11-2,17,CASILSAPGGWQETQYF
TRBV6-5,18,CASSYRTSGSRSYNEQFF
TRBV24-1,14,CATSGLAGNNEQFF
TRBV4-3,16,CASSQDSVTANYGYTF
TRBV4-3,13,CASSLGGGNEQFF
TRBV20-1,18,CSTPTSGQTSEDWYGYTF
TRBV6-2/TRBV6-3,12,CASSVIGVEQFF
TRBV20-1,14,CSARDRVSDQPQHF
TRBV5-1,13,CASSSLTPNIQYF
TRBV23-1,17,CASSQGTGVAGYQPQHF
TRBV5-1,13,CASSGDSGETQYF
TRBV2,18,CANTLDRAGSGAGNTIYF
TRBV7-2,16,CASSLSGGLANEKLFF
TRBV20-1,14,CSAAGSVSSYEQYF
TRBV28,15,CASSRSGSRLQPQHF